A single sample is the source of the 19 T cell receptor beta chains below, sequenced in a study of technical replicates of blood from a handful of donors. This table comes from immunoSEQ multiplex PCR, and its TCRdb copy is limited to in-frame clones, with some not included. The sample lists approximately 82,000 clones, nearly 96% occurring once. Material: T cells isolated from PBMCs. The receptor source for this set is a human donor in good health.

V is TRBV19 and J is TRBJ2-2; 7 nucleotides match TRBD1. The germline V gene encodes CDR1 LNHDA and CDR2 SQIVND (reference sequence). The V gene end was trimmed by 1 base and the J gene end by 4 bases; junction bases not matched to a gene: 3. The length of the CDR3 is 15 residues. The CDR3 DNA reads as TGTGCCAGTAGTATAGGACGACAGGGCACCGGGGAGCTGTTTTTT. Its protein product is CASSIGRQGTGELFF.

J is TRBJ1-5 and V is TRBV27; D might be TRBD1 (5 bases). The CDR3 length is 14 residues. The germline CDR1 and CDR2 sequences are MNHEY and SMNVEV (reference sequence). Trimming pared 6 bases from V and 1 base from J, leaving 10 bases between. The chain's CDR3 is CASRGLGSNQPQHF. The CDR3 nucleotides are TGTGCCAGCAGGGGGCTAGGGAGCAATCAGCCCCAGCATTTT.

The rearrangement joins TRBV4-1 to TRBJ2-1, with TRBD2 identical over 9 bases. Trimming removed 2 bases from V and 7 bases from J; junction bases left unmatched: 3. CDR1 and CDR2 (germline): MGHRA, YSYEKL. The CDR3 consists of 14 residues. CDR3 bases: TGCGCCAGCAGCCAATTAGCGGGAGCTAATGAGCAGTTCTTC. Its protein product is CASSQLAGANEQFF.

The V gene is TRBV4-3, the J gene TRBJ2-5; 7 nucleotides align to TRBD1. Trimming cost V 8 bases and J 4 bases; bases outside gene matches: 13. This CDR3 has 15 amino acids. Germline V CDR1 and CDR2: LGHNA, YSLEER. CDR3 DNA sequence: TGCGCCAGCGCCGCCTCCTTAACAGGGGCAGAGACCCAGTACTTC. Translated: CASAASLTGAETQYF.

The chain combines TRBV19 with TRBJ2-1; TRBD2 aligns across 7 bases. There are 14 residues in the CDR3. Looked up from germline, CDR1 is LNHDA and CDR2 is SQIVND (reference sequence). Trimming removed 5 bases from V and 10 bases from J; junction bases left unmatched: 11. The CDR3, as DNA: TGTGCCAGTAGTGTGGAGGGAGGGAGCGGGGAGCAGTTCTTC. It specifies CASSVEGGSGEQFF.

The chain couples TRBV10-3 to TRBJ2-1, with 10 bases matching TRBD2. The J segment lost 7 bases and the V segment lost 6 bases, leaving 6 bases of the junction unmatched. The germline V gene encodes CDR1 ENHRY and CDR2 SYGVKD. The CDR3 has 14 amino acids. CDR3 bases: TGTGCCATCAGCGTAGCGGGAGGTCTGAATGAGCAGTTCTTC. This sequence encodes CAISVAGGLNEQFF.

V is TRBV4-1 and J is TRBJ1-4, with a possible D match to TRBD1 (5 bases). Trimming removed 0 bases from V and 3 bases from J, with 11 bases in between. This CDR3 has 16 residues. Germline-derived CDR1 and CDR2 are MGHRA and YSYEKL. The CDR3 loop is CASSQDRGGANEKLFF. In nucleotides, the CDR3 is TGCGCCAGCAGCCAAGATCGGGGGGGAGCTAATGAAAAACTGTTTTTT.

This clone was seen only once. The V and J genes are TRBV5-1 and TRBJ2-5; tentatively, D is TRBD2 (5 bases). V was trimmed by 5 bases and J by 1 base, leaving 12 bases between them. This CDR3 has 14 amino acids. Germline V gives CDR1 SGHRS, CDR2 YFSETQ. The CDR3 protein is CASRGDSFQETQYF. Written as DNA, the CDR3 is TGCGCCAGCAGGGGAGACTCGTTCCAAGAGACCCAGTACTTC. The full variable domain, rest sourced from reference TRBV5-1 and TRBJ2-5, is KAGVTQTPRYLIKTRGQQVTLSCSPISGHRSVSWYQQTPGQGLQFLFEYFSETQRNKGNFPGRFSGRQFSNSRSEMNVSTLELGDSALYLCASRGDSFQETQYFGPGTRLLVL.

The CDR3 DNA sequence: TGCAGCGTGAACAGGGGGAGCAACACTGAAGCTTTCTTT. Encoded protein: CSVNRGSNTEAFF. This chain connects TRBV29-1 to TRBJ1-1; 8 bases map to TRBD1. This CDR3 has 13 amino acids. With 6 bases clipped from V and 2 bases from J, the junction kept 5 bases outside the gene matches. In germline, CDR1 is SQVTM, CDR2 ANQGSEA.

The chain combines TRBV10-3 with TRBJ2-1; the match to TRBD2 covers 7 bases. The germline gives CDR1 ENHRY, CDR2 SYGVKD. CDR3 length: 15 amino acids. Trimming removed 0 bases from V and 3 bases from J; junction bases left unmatched: 2. For the CDR3, the DNA is TGTGCCATCAGTGAGTCGCGGGAGAGCTACAATGAGCAGTTCTTC. Protein product: CAISESRESYNEQFF.

This chain joins TRBV5-1 and TRBJ2-7; possible D gene TRBD1, 5 bases. The CDR3 covers 13 residues. Trimming left V 3 bases short and J 5 bases short, with 12 bases between. The germline gives CDR1 SGHRS, CDR2 YFSETQ. The CDR3 region is CASSSGSDNEQYF. In DNA form, the CDR3 reads TGCGCCAGCAGCTCCGGATCGGACAACGAGCAGTACTTC.

CDR3: CASSVSGFYNEQFF. The CDR3 DNA reads as TGTGCCAGCAGCGTATCCGGTTTCTACAATGAGCAGTTCTTC. This chain joins TRBV9 and TRBJ2-1; D gene ambiguous. The V end was cut by 1 base, the J end by 3 bases, with 8 bases between. Germline V CDR1 and CDR2: SGDLS, YYNGEE. The CDR3 runs 14 residues.

This chain connects TRBV2 to TRBJ2-1, with 11 bases that match TRBD2. J was trimmed by 5 bases and V by 3 bases; bases with no gene match: 6. The CDR3 totals 16 residues. Germline V CDR1 and CDR2: SNHLY, FYNNEI. The CDR3 DNA is TGTGCCAGCAGTGAGACTAGCGGGATCGGCGACAATGAGCAGTTCTTC. Encoded protein: CASSETSGIGDNEQFF.

This rearrangement joins TRBV15 to TRBJ2-5; 8 bases line up with TRBD1. Trimming at V came to 0 bases and at J to 5 bases, leaving 5 bases not matched to a gene. Per the germline V gene, CDR1 is LNHNV and CDR2 is YYDKDF (reference sequence). This CDR3 has 15 residues. The CDR3: CATSREGNRGETQYF. CDR3 nucleotide sequence: TGTGCCACCAGCAGAGAGGGTAACAGGGGGGAGACCCAGTACTTC.

This chain uses TRBV7-9 with TRBJ1-2; tentative D call: TRBD1 (5 bases). V was clipped by 5 bases and J by 7 bases, with 14 bases between them. The germline CDR1 and CDR2 sequences are SEHNR and FQNEAQ (reference sequence). This CDR3 comprises 13 residues. The CDR3 sequence: CASSQGALAGYTF. Here the CDR3 DNA reads TGTGCCAGCAGCCAAGGGGCCTTGGCTGGCTACACCTTC. The full variable domain, rest sourced from reference TRBV7-9 and TRBJ1-2, is DTGVSQNPRHKITKRGQNVTFRCDPISEHNRLYWYRQTLGQGPEFLTYFQNEAQLEKSRLLSDRFSAERPKGSFSTLEIQRTEQGDSAMYLCASSQGALAGYTFGSGTRLTVV.

The V gene is TRBV5-4, the J gene TRBJ2-7, with 8 positions matching TRBD1. The CDR3 extends over 13 amino acids. J lost 4 bases, V lost 0 bases, and 0 bases had no gene match. Germline V gene data show CDR1 as SGHNT and CDR2 as YYREEE (reference sequence). In DNA form, the CDR3 reads TGTGCCAGCAGCTTGGGGACAGGGTACGAGCAGTACTTC. Its protein is CASSLGTGYEQYF.

The chain combines TRBV11-3 with TRBJ2-3, with 7 nucleotides matching TRBD2. CDR3 length: 16 residues. From germline, CDR1 is SGHNT and CDR2 YENEEA. V was pared by 1 base and J by 0 bases, with 4 bases of the junction left unmatched. CDR3 DNA: TGTGCCAGCAGCTTAGGGACTAGTTCTAGCACAGATACGCAGTATTTT. Translated: CASSLGTSSSTDTQYF.

This clone has only a few counts. The CDR3 region has the DNA TGCGCCAGCAGCCAAGATCGGAGCGGGGCGTACAATGAGCAGTTCTTC. It encodes CASSQDRSGAYNEQFF. The chain couples TRBV4-1 to TRBJ2-1, with 7 bases identical to TRBD2. The germline V gene encodes CDR1 MGHRA and CDR2 YSYEKL. V lost 0 bases, J lost 4 bases, and 6 bases stayed unmatched. This CDR3 has 16 residues.

The genes are TRBV4-2 and TRBJ2-2; 11 nucleotides align to TRBD1. Per the germline V gene, CDR1 is LGHNA and CDR2 is YNFKEQ. Losses at the gene ends were 3 bases for V and 4 bases for J; bases not matched to a gene: 7. This CDR3 comprises 17 residues. The chain's CDR3 is CASSHPAGTGGTGELFF. DNA for the CDR3: TGTGCCAGCAGCCATCCCGCCGGGACAGGGGGCACCGGGGAGCTGTTTTTT.